The 21 T cell receptor beta chains presented below share a single source sample, sequenced in a study of siplizumab effects on memory and regulatory T cells. Only in-frame clones appear in the TCRdb table, and some are missing; sequencing was by immunoSEQ multiplex PCR. Of 90,000 to 120,000 clones listed, 91% are singletons. Sequenced material: CD4+ T cells sorted from blood. Every receptor here comes from a human donor in good health. Some clones in this sample may be carry-over from other donors' samples.

CDR3 DNA: TGTGCCAGCAGCTTAACGGGACAGGGCCAAGAAAAACTGTTTTTT. The encoded protein is CASSLTGQGQEKLFF. The genes are TRBV7-9 and TRBJ1-4, with 9 nucleotides matching TRBD1. The ends lost 2 bases at V and 8 bases at J; junction bases unmatched: 6. The CDR3 is 15 amino acids. CDR1 is SEHNR and CDR2 is FQNEAQ in the germline V gene (reference sequence).

V usage is TRBV19 and J usage is TRBJ2-3, with 14 nucleotides matching TRBD2. In germline, CDR1 is LNHDA, CDR2 SQIVND (reference sequence). This CDR3 spans 18 amino acids. The V and J ends lost 5 bases and 3 bases, in that order; junction bases with no gene match: 10. CDR3 residues: CASSPTSGRALGTDTQYF. The CDR3 coding sequence is TGTGCCAGTAGTCCGACTAGCGGGAGGGCTTTAGGTACAGATACGCAGTATTTT.

The chain has TRBV19 and TRBJ2-7; 7 positions match TRBD1. Trimming removed 3 bases from V and 0 bases from J; junction bases left unmatched: 11. Germline lookup yields CDR1 LNHDA and CDR2 SQIVND (reference sequence). The length of the CDR3 is 17 residues. The CDR3 DNA is TGTGCCAGTAGTATCCTCCACGGACAGGTGAGCTCCTACGAGCAGTACTTC. Translation gives CASSILHGQVSSYEQYF.

The chain employs TRBV14 and TRBJ1-2; D is unclear. The CDR3 extends over 15 amino acids. Between the trimmed V and J ends, which lost 1 base and 3 bases, there was a span of 12 bases. Germline V lookup: CDR1 SGHDN, CDR2 FVKESK. CDR3 bases: TGTGCCAGCAGCCAAGTAGTAGGGAAGGACTATGGCTACACCTTC. The encoded protein is CASSQVVGKDYGYTF.

J is TRBJ2-5 and V is TRBV28; 9 bases map to TRBD1. The CDR3 length is 13 residues. CDR1 is MDHEN, CDR2 SYDVKM, per germline. Germline trimming cut 6 bases from V and 5 bases from J; bases unmatched to any gene: 4. This CDR3 reads CASSRTGVETQYF. The CDR3 nucleotides read TGTGCCAGCAGCCGGACAGGGGTGGAGACCCAGTACTTC. Using reference TRBV28 and TRBJ2-5 for the parts outside the CDR3, the full variable domain is DVKVTQSSRYLVKRTGEKVFLECVQDMDHENMFWYRQDPGLGLRLIYFSYDVKMKEKGDIPEGYSVSREKKERFSLILESASTNQTSMYLCASSRTGVETQYFGPGTRLLVL.

The rearrangement links TRBV7-9 to TRBJ2-7; D possibly corresponds to TRBD2 (7 bases). Germline CDR1 reads SEHNR; CDR2 reads FQNEAQ (reference sequence). The CDR3 spans 15 residues. Trimming took 5 bases from V and 7 from J, leaving 21 bases between them. The CDR3 reads CASSPPGGGRGEQYF. The CDR3 DNA is TGTGCCAGCAGCCCACCTGGGGGGGGCCGCGGGGAGCAGTACTTC.

V and J are TRBV5-1 and TRBJ2-2; the D is unclear. Between the trimmed V and J ends, which lost 5 bases and 1 base, there was a span of 15 bases. Germline V gene data show CDR1 as SGHRS and CDR2 as YFSETQ. The CDR3 is made up of 16 amino acids. The CDR3 region is CASSSTQILNTGELFF. The CDR3 region has the DNA TGCGCCAGCAGTTCTACACAAATCCTGAACACCGGGGAGCTGTTTTTT. Complete variable domain (other parts from reference TRBV5-1 and TRBJ2-2): KAGVTQTPRYLIKTRGQQVTLSCSPISGHRSVSWYQQTPGQGLQFLFEYFSETQRNKGNFPGRFSGRQFSNSRSEMNVSTLELGDSALYLCASSSTQILNTGELFFGEGSRLTVL.

V and J are TRBV6-6 and TRBJ2-6; D call uncertain. This CDR3 region has 16 residues. Germline loops: CDR1 MNHNY, CDR2 SVGAGI (reference sequence). With 7 bases removed from V and 0 bases from J, the gap between germline ends came to 13 bases. CDR3 loop: CASTGGRHSGANVLTF. The DNA of the CDR3 is TGTGCCAGCACTGGCGGACGTCACTCTGGGGCCAACGTCCTGACTTTC.

This chain links TRBV19 with TRBJ2-2; D assignment may be TRBD1 or TRBD2 (5 bases each). V was pared by 3 bases and J by 3 bases, with 11 bases between. CDR3 length: 15 residues. From germline, CDR1 is LNHDA and CDR2 SQIVND (reference sequence). CDR3 residues: CASSISGLDTGELFF. CDR3 sequence (DNA): TGTGCCAGTAGTATCTCGGGGCTAGACACCGGGGAGCTGTTTTTT.

The chain combines TRBV29-1 with TRBJ1-2; the D is unclear. Per the germline V gene, CDR1 is SQVTM and CDR2 is ANQGSEA. The V end lost 6 bases, the J end lost 4 bases, and 12 bases lay between the germline ends. The CDR3 runs 12 residues. CDR3 amino acids: CSVARGSYGYTF. CDR3 DNA: TGCAGCGTGGCCCGGGGTTCCTATGGCTACACCTTC. Using reference TRBV29-1 and TRBJ1-2 for the parts outside the CDR3, the full variable domain is SAVISQKPSRDICQRGTSLTIQCQVDSQVTMMFWYRQQPGQSLTLIATANQGSEATYESGFVIDKFPISRPNLTFSTLTVSNMSPEDSSIYLCSVARGSYGYTFGSGTRLTVV.

The chain joins TRBV25-1 to TRBJ2-7; D remains unclear. In germline, CDR1 is MGHDK, CDR2 SYGVNS. The CDR3 has 15 amino acids. V lost 3 bases and J lost 3, with 15 bases in between. The CDR3 DNA reads TGTGCCAGCAGTGAGTTGGGCACTCTAGACTACGAGCAGTACTTC. This sequence encodes CASSELGTLDYEQYF.

The chain carries TRBV2 and TRBJ1-4; no clear D. V lost 2 bases and J lost 6, with 10 bases in between. Per the germline V gene, CDR1 is SNHLY and CDR2 is FYNNEI. This CDR3 has 14 residues. CDR3 sequence (DNA): TGTGCCAGCAGTGAATCTGAGGTCGATGAAAAACTGTTTTTT. It codes for CASSESEVDEKLFF.

CDR3 nucleotide sequence: TGTGCCAGCAGTCAAAATCCGGGACAGGGACCAGATACGCAGTATTTT. Protein sequence: CASSQNPGQGPDTQYF. This chain links TRBV4-2 with TRBJ2-3; 9 bases fit TRBD1. This CDR3 spans 16 amino acids. V shed 6 bases and J 4 bases; nucleotides not matched to a gene: 11. CDR1 and CDR2 (germline): LGHNA, YNFKEQ.

The rearrangement uses TRBV11-2 and TRBJ1-1, with 9 bases lining up with TRBD1. With 4 bases clipped from V and 6 bases from J, the junction kept 12 bases outside the gene matches. Germline lookup yields CDR1 SGHAT and CDR2 FQNNGV. The CDR3 runs 16 residues. Written as DNA, the CDR3 is TGTGCCAGCAGCTCCCTCTACAGGGGGCGAGAATCTGAAGCTTTCTTT. Translated, it gives CASSSLYRGRESEAFF.

This clone was seen a single time. This chain links TRBV29-1 with TRBJ2-7, with 8 bases identical to TRBD2. CDR3 length equals 12 residues. Germline assignment: CDR1 SQVTM and CDR2 ANQGSEA. Germline trimming cut 5 bases from V and 4 bases from J; bases unmatched to any gene: 4. The CDR3 region is CSVREGVYEQYF. CDR3 DNA: TGCAGCGTTCGGGAGGGGGTATACGAGCAGTACTTC.

This clone was seen once. The V and J genes are TRBV29-1 and TRBJ2-7; D might be TRBD1 (5 bases). The V end lost 6 bases, the J end lost 1 base, and 10 bases lay between the germline ends. Germline values: CDR1 SQVTM, CDR2 ANQGSEA. The length of the CDR3 is 12 residues. CDR3: CSVQDNSYEQYF. DNA of the CDR3: TGCAGCGTCCAGGACAATTCCTACGAGCAGTACTTC.

This chain joins TRBV6-6 and TRBJ2-1; possible D gene TRBD2, 6 bases. There are 14 residues in the CDR3. The V end lost 5 bases, the J end lost 7 bases, and 15 bases lay between the germline ends. Germline values: CDR1 MNHNY, CDR2 SVGAGI (reference sequence). The CDR3 sequence is CASSLQLALNEQFF. In nucleotides, the CDR3 is TGTGCCAGCAGTCTCCAACTAGCACTGAATGAGCAGTTCTTC.

CDR3 sequence: CASSQDLGLEQYF. DNA of the CDR3: TGCGCCAGCAGCCAAGATCTGGGACTCGAGCAGTACTTC. The chain has TRBV4-1 and TRBJ2-7, with D perhaps matching TRBD2 (6 bases). The CDR3 length is 13 residues. CDR1 and CDR2 from the germline V gene are MGHRA and YSYEKL. The ends were cut back, 0 bases at V and 6 bases at J, with 9 bases in the middle.

The chain recombines TRBV5-1 with TRBJ2-7, with 7 bases matching TRBD1. The CDR3 runs to 13 residues. Germline assignment: CDR1 SGHRS and CDR2 YFSETQ. V shed 2 bases and J 2 bases; nucleotides not matched to a gene: 1. CDR3 residues: CASSFDRAYEQYF. Written as DNA, the CDR3 is TGCGCCAGCAGCTTTGACAGGGCCTACGAGCAGTACTTC.

CDR3 sequence reads: CASSLAGAGSYEQYF. The CDR3 coding sequence is TGTGCCAGCAGCTTAGCGGGGGCCGGCTCCTACGAGCAGTACTTC. V usage is TRBV7-2 and J usage is TRBJ2-7; D is possibly TRBD1 (6 bases). V lost 0 bases and J 0 bases, leaving 9 bases between the germline ends. The CDR3 totals 15 residues. The germline gives CDR1 SGHTA, CDR2 FQGNSA. The complete variable domain, with remaining parts taken from reference TRBV7-2 and TRBJ2-7, reads GAGVSQSPSNKVTEKGKDVELRCDPISGHTALYWYRQSLGQGLEFLIYFQGNSAPDKSGLPSDRFSAERTGGSVSTLTIQRTQQEDSAVYLCASSLAGAGSYEQYFGPGTRLTVT.

This clone has only one observation. The V call is TRBV9, the J call TRBJ2-7, with 14 nucleotides matching TRBD2. The CDR3 consists of 14 residues. CDR1 and CDR2 from the germline V gene are SGDLS and YYNGEE. The V and J ends lost 2 bases and 6 bases, in that order; junction bases with no gene match: 1. The CDR3 bases are TGTGCCAGCAGCGTTGGGACTAGCGGGGGCGAGCAGTACTTC. It translates to CASSVGTSGGEQYF.